This record concerns one T cell receptor (beta chain) sequence. This entry belongs to a study of blood T cell repertoires in COVID-19. At the level of the study: Italy, Spain and the United States were the sources of the convalescent and acute COVID-19 samples. From T cells, B-cell-depleted T cells, or PBMCs came the material, which was cDNA or gDNA.

Trimming stripped 0 bases from V and 0 bases from J, with 9 bases between. Germline lookup yields CDR1 LGHDT and CDR2 YNNKEL (reference sequence). The CDR3 runs to 17 residues. Per the original data handling: Amplification of reference gene primers was used by the study to estimate nucleated cell counts. The table came from immunoSEQ multiplex PCR; TCRdb's copy has only in-frame clones and leaves some out. V and J calls and clone size are those listed in that table; D and trimming were worked out from the DNA. The table records 110,000 or so clones, about 88% of them present only once. The sequence derives from a woman in her 70s who had recovered from COVID-19. The material sequenced was peripheral blood. The chain is built from TRBV3-1 (or the pseudogene TRBV3-2) and TRBJ2-6; D not resolved. DNA of the CDR3: TGTGCCAGCAGCCAAGATTTACGCGCCTCTGGGGCCAACGTCCTGACTTTC. Its translation: CASSQDLRASGANVLTF.